These T cell receptor beta chains were read from a single sample in a study of control samples from healthy donors and cancer patients. Measured with immunoSEQ multiplex PCR; TCRdb has only the in-frame clones, and not every one. The sample lists approximately 60,000 clones; 90% were seen once. The sample was PBMCs. Source of these receptors: a woman between 50 and 59 years old with colorectal cancer. CDR3s include the opening cysteine and the closing phenylalanine or tryptophan.

TRBJ2-4 TRBV6-1 CASSEGQAKYF
TRBJ1-2 TRBV7-9 CASSQDSPQGYTF
TRBJ1-1 TRBV5-4 CASSWLVGGGLLNTEAFF
TRBJ1-4 TRBV3-1/TRBV3-2 CASSQGPGQGISKLFF
TRBJ2-7 TRBV29-1 CSVRGPTPPLGYEQYF
TRBJ2-1 TRBV30 CAWSSGINNEQFF
TRBJ2-7 TRBV27 CASSLLGTGSYEQYF
TRBJ2-5 TRBV3-1/TRBV3-2 CASSQDLGTGRETQYF
TRBJ1-2 TRBV6-5 CARDRDGYTF
TRBJ1-1 TRBV6-5 CASRKGGVLRTEAFF
TRBJ1-2 TRBV20-1 CSASTVGYGYTF
TRBJ1-2 TRBV30 CAWTRDRGPYGYTF
TRBJ2-2 TRBV6-6 CASSPRGEGANTGELFF
TRBJ1-1 TRBV6-5 CASRVSGVNTEAFF
TRBJ2-1 TRBV5-1 CASRGDLNNEQFF
TRBJ1-2 TRBV6-5 CASGAWWGYTF